This T cell receptor beta chain was sequenced in a study of cytomegalovirus exposure and HLA in healthy donors. Study-wide points: Reports described diagnosis of cytomegalovirus status by the classifier as highly specific and sensitive. For most TCR beta V segments, an earlier analysis put the productive rate at about 90% or about 30% of the time.

It was with 60 Vbeta and 13 Jbeta primers that the PCR ran. This table comes from immunoSEQ multiplex PCR, and its TCRdb copy is limited to in-frame clones, with some not included. The sample shows some 130,000 clones, 80% of them seen only once. Germline V CDR1 and CDR2: MNHNS, SASEGT. Trimming stripped 5 bases from V and 4 bases from J, with 14 bases between. The CDR3 sequence is 14 residues long. In regard to this clone: What it recognizes is unknown.

V is TRBV6-1 and J is TRBJ2-5; D may be TRBD1 (5 bases). Material: PBMCs. The source is a man aged 35-49 years in good health and CMV-seronegative. The CDR3 DNA is TGTGCCAGCAGTAGACGGACAAGGGGAGAGACCCAGTACTTC. Its translation: CASSRRTRGETQYF.